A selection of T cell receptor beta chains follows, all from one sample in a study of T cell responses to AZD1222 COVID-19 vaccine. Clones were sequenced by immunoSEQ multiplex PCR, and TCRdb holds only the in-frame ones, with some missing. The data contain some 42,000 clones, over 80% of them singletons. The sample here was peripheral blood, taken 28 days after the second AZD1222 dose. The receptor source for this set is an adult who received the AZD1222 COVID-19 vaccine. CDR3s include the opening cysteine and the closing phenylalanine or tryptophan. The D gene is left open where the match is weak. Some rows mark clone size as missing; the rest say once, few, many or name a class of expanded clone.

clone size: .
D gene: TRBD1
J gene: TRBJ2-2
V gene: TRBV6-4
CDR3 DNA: TGTGCCAGCAGGGGACAGCTAAACACCGGGGAGCTGTTTTTT
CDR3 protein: CASRGQLNTGELFF

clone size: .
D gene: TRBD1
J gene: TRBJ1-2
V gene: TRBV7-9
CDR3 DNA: TGTGCCAGCAGCTTAGCGGGACAGGGAGGGGGCTACACCTTC
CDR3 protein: CASSLAGQGGGYTF

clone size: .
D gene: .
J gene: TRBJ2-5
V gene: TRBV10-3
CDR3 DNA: TGTGCCATCAGTGAGTTGGAGACCCAGTACTTC
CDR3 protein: CAISELETQYF

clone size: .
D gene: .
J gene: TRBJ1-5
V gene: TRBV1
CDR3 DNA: TGCACCAGCAGCCACCATCCCAGGGCTACGAGGGTAGAGTATCAGCCCCAGCATTTT
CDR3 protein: CTSSHHPRATRVEYQPQHF

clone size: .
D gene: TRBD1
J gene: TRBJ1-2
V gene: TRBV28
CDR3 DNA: TGTGCCAGCAGACCTCAGGGGGCGGTCGGCTACACCTTC
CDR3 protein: CASRPQGAVGYTF

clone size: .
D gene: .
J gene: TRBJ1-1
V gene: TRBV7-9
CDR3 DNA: TGTGCCAGCAGCTTAGACGGGAATTCGGGAGCTTTCTTT
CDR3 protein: CASSLDGNSGAFF

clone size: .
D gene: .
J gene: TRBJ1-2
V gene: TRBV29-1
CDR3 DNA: TGCAGCGTTGAAAAGCAGGCTCCTAACTATGGCTACACCTTC
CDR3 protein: CSVEKQAPNYGYTF

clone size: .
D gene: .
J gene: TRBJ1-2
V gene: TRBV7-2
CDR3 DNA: TGTGCCAGCAGCTCGGACGCCGGCTATGGCTACACCTTC
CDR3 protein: CASSSDAGYGYTF

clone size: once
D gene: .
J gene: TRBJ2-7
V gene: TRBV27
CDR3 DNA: TGTGCCAGCAGTTCGCCTATGACGGACGTCTCCTACGAGCAGTACTTC
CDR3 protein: CASSSPMTDVSYEQYF

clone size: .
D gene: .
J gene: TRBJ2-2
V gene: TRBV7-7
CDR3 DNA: TGTGCTAGCAGCTTAATGCAGGGCGGGGAGCTGTTTTTT
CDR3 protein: CASSLMQGGELFF

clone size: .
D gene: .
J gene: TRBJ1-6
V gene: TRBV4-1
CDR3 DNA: TGCGCCAGCAGCCAAATCCTGGGCGGAGATTCTTTCAATTCACCCCTCCACTTT
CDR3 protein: CASSQILGGDSFNSPLHF

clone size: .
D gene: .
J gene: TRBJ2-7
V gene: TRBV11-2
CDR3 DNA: TGTGCCAGCAGCCTAGGGCTGGCGGGGGCCCCCTACGAGCAGTACTTC
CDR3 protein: CASSLGLAGAPYEQYF

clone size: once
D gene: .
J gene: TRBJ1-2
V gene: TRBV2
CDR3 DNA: TGTGCCAGCACCCCGTATCTCTCGGGAGGGTATGGCTACACCTTC
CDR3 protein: CASTPYLSGGYGYTF